This record covers a single T cell receptor beta chain. What this receptor recognizes is not known. Base qualities were left out, and no much larger clone turns up one base away. Systemically healthy Caucasian individuals from Russia, around 39 in total and aged roughly 6 to 90 years, were included as donors. Each donor gave around 9.5 milliliters of peripheral blood, collected into EDTA-treated Vacutainer tubes. PBMCs were isolated by Ficoll-Paque density-gradient centrifugation, with at least 7 million obtained per sample. Trizol reagent was used to extract total RNA from PBMCs, with at least 5 micrograms per sample. Naive CD45RAhigh/CD27high T cell percentages were measured by flow cytometry on a PBMC aliquot from every donor. The data were taken from a study of blood T cells in healthy people across ages (dated by TCRdb to about 2015). Looking at the study overall: In model experiments, roughly one uniquely barcoded TCR beta cDNA molecule per two T cells was captured by template switching. Donors of different ages were randomly distributed across sequencing lanes to avoid experimental bias. The donors were divided into four age groups: young (average around 17 years), middle-aged (about 39), aged (around 67) and long-lived (around 87). Two additional independent replicas of 1 million unique cDNA reads from the same blood draw were analyzed for two donors (one aged 18 to 29 and one aged 80 or older). Using deep sequencing normalized with unique cDNA molecular identifiers, the study measured how TCR beta repertoire diversity changes with age. Overall study outcomes, separate from this receptor: Estimates of total diversity based on one million sequenced T cells were considered lower bounds and underestimates. Observed TCR beta diversity correlated strongly with the percentage of naive T cells measured by flow cytometry. The CMV infection status of donors was not known, potentially confounding age-related changes in expanded clonotypes. Because profiling used bulk unsorted PBMCs, naive and antigen-experienced compartments could not be compared conclusively. Compared with the aged group, the long-lived group had more naive CD4+ T cells, fewer expanded clones and increased TCR diversity, suggesting age selection. Observed TCR beta diversity per million T cells fell roughly linearly with age, and a significant reduction was already apparent by age around 40.

V has 4 bases trimmed and J has 7 bases trimmed; junction bases matching no gene number 14. The CDR3 holds 16 amino acids from the cysteine to the phenylalanine. The only DNA kept is the CDR3, 48 bases in frame from the first base. The method behind the library was 5' RACE. The sequencer listed for this sample is Illumina HiSeq 2500. A second PCR of roughly 6 to 11 cycles was performed with a sample-barcoded 5' primer and a J-beta primer mix. A template-switch 5' adaptor carrying 12 random nucleotides introduced a unique molecular identifier onto each TCR beta cDNA molecule. Each sample yielded at least 2.5 million CDR3-containing paired-end reads. First-strand cDNA was synthesized from all RNA with the Mint cDNA synthesis kit, primed by a TRBC-specific oligonucleotide. Following uracil-DNA glycosylase treatment, a first 18-cycle PCR with universal primers M1SS and BC2_uni_R was performed on all cDNA. The original methods were these. Normalization of each sample was performed by random selection of 1 million high-quality reads, each carrying a distinct molecular identifier. Reads sharing molecular identifiers were discarded rather than binned into consensus sequences. MiTCR, set to a Q25 quality threshold and the strictest error-elimination algorithm, was used for CDR3 identification, clonotype clustering and error correction. A nonparametric unseen species model with Euler transformation was used to estimate a lower bound on total TCR beta diversity. The public reads were reprocessed in TCRdb via fastp at Q25 and MiXCR, keeping in-frame beta chains. CDR3 protein duplicates are merged, each entry listing the most common genes and DNA. For this entry, the V and J calls and clone size follow TCRdb and not the study's own pipeline. The sample table contains around 800,000 distinct CDR3 sequences; only one count was recorded for about 55% of them. The top ten clonotypes cover 41% of the sample.

Sequenced material: blood. Recombination linked TRBV12-3 or TRBV12-4 to TRBJ2-7, with TRBD2 matching 9 junction bases. The receptor comes from a man older than 75 in good health. The CDR3 amino acid sequence is: CASSSWTSESYNEQYF. The bases are TGTGCCAGCAGTTCCTGGACTAGCGAGAGCTACAATGAGCAGTACTTC.